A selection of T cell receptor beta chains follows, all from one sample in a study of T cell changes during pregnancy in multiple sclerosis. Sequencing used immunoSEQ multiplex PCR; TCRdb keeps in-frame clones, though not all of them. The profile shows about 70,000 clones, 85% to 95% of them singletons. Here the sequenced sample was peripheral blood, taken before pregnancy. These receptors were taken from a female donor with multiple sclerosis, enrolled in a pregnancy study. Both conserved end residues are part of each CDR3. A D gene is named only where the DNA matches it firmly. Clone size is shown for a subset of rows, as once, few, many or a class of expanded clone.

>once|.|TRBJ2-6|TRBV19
TGTGCCAGTAGGAGGGATGGGGCCAACGTCCTGACTTTC
CASRRDGANVLTF
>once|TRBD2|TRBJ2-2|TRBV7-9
TGTGCCAGCAGCTTAAAATCGGCGGGAGGCCACGGGGAGCTGTTTTTT
CASSLKSAGGHGELFF
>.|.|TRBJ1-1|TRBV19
TGTGCCAGTAGAACGAACTGGGGGGGGAACACTGAAGCTTTCTTT
CASRTNWGGNTEAFF
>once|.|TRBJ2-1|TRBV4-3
TGCGCCAGCAGCCGGGGGGACGTTTGGAATGAGCAGTTCTTC
CASSRGDVWNEQFF
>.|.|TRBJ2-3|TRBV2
TGTGCCAGCAGACCCCTAGGAATTGGCACAGATACGCAGTATTTT
CASRPLGIGTDTQYF
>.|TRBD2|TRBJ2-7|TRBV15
TGTGCCACCAGCAGAGACCGCGGGAGGGGAGAGCAGTACTTC
CATSRDRGRGEQYF
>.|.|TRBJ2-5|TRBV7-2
TGTGCCAGCAGCTCCAGCCCCGGCGGGACCCAGTACTTC
CASSSSPGGTQYF
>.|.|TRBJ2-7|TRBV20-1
TGCAGTGTAGTAGCTGCCTACGAGCAGTACTTC
CSVVAAYEQYF
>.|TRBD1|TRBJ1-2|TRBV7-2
TGTGCCAGCAGCCCCTTTAACAGGGGTTCTGGCTACACCTTC
CASSPFNRGSGYTF
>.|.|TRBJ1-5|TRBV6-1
TGTGCCAGCAGTGAAGATAGCCCCCGGTGGGGCAATCAGCCCCAGCATTTT
CASSEDSPRWGNQPQHF
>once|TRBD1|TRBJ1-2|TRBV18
TGTGCCAGCTCACCGGGTGGCGGGACAGATGGCTACACCTTC
CASSPGGGTDGYTF
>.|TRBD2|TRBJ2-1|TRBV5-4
TGTGCCAGCAGCTCCGGGACTAGCGGGAAGTTCTCCTACAATGAGCAGTTCTTC
CASSSGTSGKFSYNEQFF
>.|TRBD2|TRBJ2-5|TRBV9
TGTGCCAGCAGCGTGGGGGGACTAGCGGGCCCTCTGGGGGAGACCCAGTACTTC
CASSVGGLAGPLGETQYF
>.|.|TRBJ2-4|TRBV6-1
TGTGCCAGCTGCGGGGCGCGAGCCAAAAACATTCAGTACTTC
CASCGARAKNIQYF
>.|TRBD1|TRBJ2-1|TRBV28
TGTGCCAGCAGTTTACGACAGGGACGAACCATCCACAATGAGCAGTTCTTC
CASSLRQGRTIHNEQFF
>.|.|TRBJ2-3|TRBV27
TGTGCCAGCAGGCCGCTCGGGACAGATACGCAGTATTTT
CASRPLGTDTQYF
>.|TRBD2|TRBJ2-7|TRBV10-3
TGTGCCATCAGTGATAAACTCCTGAGCGGGAGACTCGACGAGCAGTACTTC
CAISDKLLSGRLDEQYF
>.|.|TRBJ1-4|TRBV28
TGTGCCAGCAGTGCCCAGGGTTGGGTTGAAAAACTGTTTTTT
CASSAQGWVEKLFF
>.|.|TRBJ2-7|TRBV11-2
TGTGCCAGCAGCTTAGATCCGAGCGGGCGCCCCTCCTACGAGCAGTACTTC
CASSLDPSGRPSYEQYF
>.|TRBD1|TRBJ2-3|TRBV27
TGTGCCAGCAGTTCAAAAGGGACAGGGACTTTTAGAGATACGCAGTATTTT
CASSSKGTGTFRDTQYF
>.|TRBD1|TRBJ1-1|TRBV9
TGTGCCAGCAGCGTAGAAGGGGGCAGGACTGAAGCTTTCTTT
CASSVEGGRTEAFF
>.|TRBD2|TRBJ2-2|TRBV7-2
TGTGCCAGCAGGGGTCAAATAGCGGGAGGGCCATCTTACACCGGGGAGCTGTTTTTT
CASRGQIAGGPSYTGELFF
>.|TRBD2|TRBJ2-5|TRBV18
TGTGCCAGCTCACCATTTACTAGCGGGAGGGAGACCCAGTACTTC
CASSPFTSGRETQYF
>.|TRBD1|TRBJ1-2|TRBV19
TGTGCCAGTAGTATAGCGTGGACAGGGAGGGATGGCTACACCTTC
CASSIAWTGRDGYTF
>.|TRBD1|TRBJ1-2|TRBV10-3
TGTGCCATCAGAAAGGGACAGGGGGACTATGGCTACACCTTC
CAIRKGQGDYGYTF
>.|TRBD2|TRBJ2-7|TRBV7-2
TGTGCCAGCGGCATAAGGTGGACTAGCTATATCGAGCAGTACTTC
CASGIRWTSYIEQYF
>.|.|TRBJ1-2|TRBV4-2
TGTGCCAGCAGCCAGGACAGAGATGACTATGGCTACACCTTC
CASSQDRDDYGYTF
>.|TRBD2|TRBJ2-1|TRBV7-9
TGTGCCAGCAGCCCAAGACTAGCGGATTACTTCAATGAGCAGTTCTTC
CASSPRLADYFNEQFF
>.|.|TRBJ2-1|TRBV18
TGTGCCAGCTCACCCCAGAGCGGGCTCTACAATGAGCAGTTCTTC
CASSPQSGLYNEQFF
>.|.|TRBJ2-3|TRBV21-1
TGTGCCAGCAGTGAAATTTTAGCGGGAGTTGCAGATACGCAGTATTTT
CASSEILAGVADTQYF
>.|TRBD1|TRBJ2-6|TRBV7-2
TGTGCCAGCAGCTTTACTTTTTTACAGGGGACTGGGGCCAACGTCCTGACTTTC
CASSFTFLQGTGANVLTF
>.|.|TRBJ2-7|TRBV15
TGTGCCACCAGCAGAGATCAACCCAGGGCCTCCTACGAGCAGTACTTC
CATSRDQPRASYEQYF
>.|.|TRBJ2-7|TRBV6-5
TGTGCCAGCAGTTTCCAGGAGGCCTACGAGCAGTACTTC
CASSFQEAYEQYF
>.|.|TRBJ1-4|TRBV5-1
TGCGCCAGCAGCTTGGCGTCAGGTCCTGAAAAACTGTTTTTT
CASSLASGPEKLFF
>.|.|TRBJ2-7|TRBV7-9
TGTGCCAGCAGAGCCGACTTAGAGCAGTACTTC
CASRADLEQYF
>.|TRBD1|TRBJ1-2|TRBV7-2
TGTGCCAGCAGCCTCGCCGGGACAGGATATGGCTACACCTTC
CASSLAGTGYGYTF
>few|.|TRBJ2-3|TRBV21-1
.
CASSKAVASGIGTDTQYF
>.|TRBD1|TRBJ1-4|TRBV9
TGTGCCAGCAGCGAAAACAGGGGGTTGGGTGAAAAACTGTTTTTT
CASSENRGLGEKLFF
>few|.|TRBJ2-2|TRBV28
TGTGCCAGCAGACATCAGGGTGGCACCGGGGAGCTGTTTTTT
CASRHQGGTGELFF
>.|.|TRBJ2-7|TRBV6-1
TGTGCCAGCACATTCCGGGGAAGTTACTACGAGCAGTACTTC
CASTFRGSYYEQYF
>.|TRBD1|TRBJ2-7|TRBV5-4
TGTGCCAGCAGCTCACGGACAGGTATCACCTACGAGCAGTACTTC
CASSSRTGITYEQYF
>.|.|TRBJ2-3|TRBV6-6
TGTGCCAGCAGGAGGGACTCGGCCACAGATACGCAGTATTTT
CASRRDSATDTQYF
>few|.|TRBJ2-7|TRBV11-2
TGTGCCAGCAGGGGAGAGTCCGGGACTTATCCCTACGAGCAGTACTTC
CASRGESGTYPYEQYF
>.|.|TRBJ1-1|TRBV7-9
TGTGCCAGCAGCTTAGCTGGAGGGGCATTTGAAGCTTTCTTT
CASSLAGGAFEAFF
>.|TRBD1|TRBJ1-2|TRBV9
TGTGCCAGCAGCACTCAGACAGGGTCCAGCGGCTACACCTTC
CASSTQTGSSGYTF
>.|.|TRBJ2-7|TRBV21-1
TGTGCCAGCAGGCTTTGGGGGACAGAGAAATACGAGCAGTACTTC
CASRLWGTEKYEQYF
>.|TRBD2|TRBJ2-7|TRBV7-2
TGTGCCAGCAGCTTAGCAGGCGGGACTAGCTCCTACGAGCAGTACTTC
CASSLAGGTSSYEQYF